This record concerns one T cell receptor (beta chain) sequence. Its antigen is as yet unknown. The CDR3 length is 11 residues. Germline V gene data show CDR1 as SQVTM and CDR2 as ANQGSEA. Trimming stripped 4 bases from V and 10 bases from J, with 11 bases between. These data are taken from a study of shared clonotypes between healthy human individuals. Study summary: For every donor, three CD4 naive, three CD4 memory, two CD8 naive and one CD8 memory plates were used.

Findings of the study overall: The generation probabilities recorded for non-shared clonotypes fell below those of clonotypes shared by all four donors.

The donors were all Caucasian adults (living in Nashville, Tennessee). Profiling relied on immunoSEQ multiplex PCR, and the TCRdb table lists in-frame clones only, not all of them. The table records over 2 million clones, roughly 95% of them present only once. The sequenced sample consisted of naive CD4+ T cells sorted from blood. Subset: CD45RA+ positively selected. This clonotype was obtained from a man younger than 35 in good health. The rearrangement joins TRBV29-1 to TRBJ2-1, with D unclear. CDR3: CSVARDWEQFF. The CDR3 DNA reads TGCAGCGTTGCCCGAGACTGGGAGCAGTTCTTC.